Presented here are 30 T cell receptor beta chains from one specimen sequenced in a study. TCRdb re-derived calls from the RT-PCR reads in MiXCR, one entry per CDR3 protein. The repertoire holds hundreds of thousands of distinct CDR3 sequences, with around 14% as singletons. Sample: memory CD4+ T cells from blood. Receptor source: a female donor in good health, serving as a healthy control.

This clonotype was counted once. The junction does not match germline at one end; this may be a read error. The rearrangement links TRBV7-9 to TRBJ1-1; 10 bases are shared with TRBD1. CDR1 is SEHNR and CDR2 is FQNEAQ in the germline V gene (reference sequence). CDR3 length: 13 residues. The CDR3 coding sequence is TGTGCCAACAGCTTCGGACAGGGGGAAGAAGCTTTCTTT. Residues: CANSFGQGEEAFF.

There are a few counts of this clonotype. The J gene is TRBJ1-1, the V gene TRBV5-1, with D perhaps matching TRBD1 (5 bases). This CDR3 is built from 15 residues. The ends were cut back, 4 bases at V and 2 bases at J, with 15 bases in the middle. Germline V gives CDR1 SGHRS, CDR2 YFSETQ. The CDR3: CASSIQGVGNTEAFF. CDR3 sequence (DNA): TGCGCCAGCAGCATCCAAGGGGTGGGTAACACTGAAGCTTTCTTT.

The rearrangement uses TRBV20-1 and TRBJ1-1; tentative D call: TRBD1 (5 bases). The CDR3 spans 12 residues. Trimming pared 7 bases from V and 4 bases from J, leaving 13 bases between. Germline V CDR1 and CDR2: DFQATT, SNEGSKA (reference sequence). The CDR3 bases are TGCAGTGGGGACCGCCTACCCACTGAAGCTTTCTTT. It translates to CSGDRLPTEAFF.

This chain's CDR3 is CASLVRDTEAFF. CDR3 DNA: TGTGCCAGCCTCGTTCGGGACACTGAAGCTTTCTTT. The gene calls are TRBV7-9 and TRBJ1-1, with D unclear. With 8 bases removed from V and 3 bases from J, the gap between germline ends came to 10 bases. CDR1 is SEHNR and CDR2 is FQNEAQ in the germline V gene (reference sequence). CDR3 length: 12 amino acids. The full variable domain, rest sourced from reference TRBV7-9 and TRBJ1-1, is DTGVSQNPRHKITKRGQNVTFRCDPISEHNRLYWYRQTLGQGPEFLTYFQNEAQLEKSRLLSDRFSAERPKGSFSTLEIQRTEQGDSAMYLCASLVRDTEAFFGQGTRLTVV.

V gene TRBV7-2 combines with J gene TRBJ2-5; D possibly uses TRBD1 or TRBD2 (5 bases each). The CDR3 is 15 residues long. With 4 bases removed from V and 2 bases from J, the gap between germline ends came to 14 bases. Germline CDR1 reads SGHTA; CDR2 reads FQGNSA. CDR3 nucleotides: TGTGCCAGCAGCTCCCAATGGGGGTATCAAGAGACCCAGTACTTC. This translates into CASSSQWGYQETQYF.

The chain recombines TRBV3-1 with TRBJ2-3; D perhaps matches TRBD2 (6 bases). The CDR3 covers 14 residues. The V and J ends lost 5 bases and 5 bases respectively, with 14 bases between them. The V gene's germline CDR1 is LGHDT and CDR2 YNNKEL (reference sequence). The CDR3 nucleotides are TGTGCCAGCAGCTGGGACTCCGGGGGAGATACGCAGTATTTT. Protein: CASSWDSGGDTQYF.

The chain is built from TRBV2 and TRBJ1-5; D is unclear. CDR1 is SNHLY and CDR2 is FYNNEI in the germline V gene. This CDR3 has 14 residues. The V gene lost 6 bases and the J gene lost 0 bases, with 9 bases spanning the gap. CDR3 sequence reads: CASRMVSSNQPQHF. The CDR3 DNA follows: TGTGCCAGCAGAATGGTTAGTAGCAATCAGCCCCAGCATTTT. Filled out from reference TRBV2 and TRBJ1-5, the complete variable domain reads EPEVTQTPSHQVTQMGQEVILRCVPISNHLYFYWYRQILGQKVEFLVSFYNNEISEKSEIFDDQFSVERPDGSNFTLKIRSTKLEDSAMYFCASRMVSSNQPQHFGDGTRLSIL.

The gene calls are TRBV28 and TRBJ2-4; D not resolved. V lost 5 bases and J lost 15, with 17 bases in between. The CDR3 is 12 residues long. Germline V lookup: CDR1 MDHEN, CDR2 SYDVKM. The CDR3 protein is CASSTHTSGRYF. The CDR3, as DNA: TGTGCCAGCAGTACTCACACGTCCGGTCGGTACTTC.

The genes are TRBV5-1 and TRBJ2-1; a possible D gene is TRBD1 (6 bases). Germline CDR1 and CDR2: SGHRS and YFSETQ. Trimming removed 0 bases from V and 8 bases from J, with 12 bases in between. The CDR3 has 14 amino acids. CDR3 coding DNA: TGCGCCAGCAGCTTGGCCCAGGGGACCCATGAGCAGTTCTTC. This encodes CASSLAQGTHEQFF.

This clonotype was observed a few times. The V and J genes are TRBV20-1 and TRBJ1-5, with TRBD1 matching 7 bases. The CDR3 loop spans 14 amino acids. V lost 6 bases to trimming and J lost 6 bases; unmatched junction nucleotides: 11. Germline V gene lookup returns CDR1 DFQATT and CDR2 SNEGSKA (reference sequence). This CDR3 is CSASNPGGSQPQHF. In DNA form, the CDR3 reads TGCAGTGCAAGCAACCCAGGGGGGAGTCAGCCCCAGCATTTT.

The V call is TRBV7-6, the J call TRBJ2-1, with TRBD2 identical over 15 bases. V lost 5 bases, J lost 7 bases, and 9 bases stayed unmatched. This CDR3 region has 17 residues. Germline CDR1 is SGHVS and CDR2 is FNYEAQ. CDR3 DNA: TGTGCCAGCAGCCCACTACCAGGGACTAGCGGGAGGAATGAGCAGTTCTTC. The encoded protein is CASSPLPGTSGRNEQFF.

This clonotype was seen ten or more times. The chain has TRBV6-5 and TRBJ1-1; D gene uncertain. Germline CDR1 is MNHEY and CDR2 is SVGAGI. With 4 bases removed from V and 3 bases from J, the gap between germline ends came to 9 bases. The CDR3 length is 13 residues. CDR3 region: CASSFDIYTEAFF. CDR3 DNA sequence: TGTGCCAGCAGTTTCGACATCTACACTGAAGCTTTCTTT.

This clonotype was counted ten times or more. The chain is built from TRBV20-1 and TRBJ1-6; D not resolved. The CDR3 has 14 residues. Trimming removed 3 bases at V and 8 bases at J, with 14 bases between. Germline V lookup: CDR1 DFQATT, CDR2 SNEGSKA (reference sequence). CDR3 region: CSASPGVGDSPLHF. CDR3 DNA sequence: TGCAGTGCTAGTCCCGGCGTCGGAGATTCACCCCTCCACTTT.

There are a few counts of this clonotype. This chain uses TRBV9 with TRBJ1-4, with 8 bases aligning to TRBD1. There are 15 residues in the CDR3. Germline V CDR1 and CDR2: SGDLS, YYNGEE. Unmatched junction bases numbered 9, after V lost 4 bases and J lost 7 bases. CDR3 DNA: TGTGCCAGCAGCCCAGACGGACAGGGTGGTGAAAAACTGTTTTTT. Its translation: CASSPDGQGGEKLFF.

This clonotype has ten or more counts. This CDR3 is CASSSAWGQPQHF. The DNA for the CDR3 is TGTGCCAGCAGCTCCGCTTGGGGTCAGCCCCAGCATTTT. V is TRBV7-2 and J is TRBJ1-5; D is unclear. The germline gives CDR1 SGHTA, CDR2 FQGNSA. V shed 4 bases and J shed 6 bases, with 10 bases lying between them. This CDR3 is built from 13 residues.

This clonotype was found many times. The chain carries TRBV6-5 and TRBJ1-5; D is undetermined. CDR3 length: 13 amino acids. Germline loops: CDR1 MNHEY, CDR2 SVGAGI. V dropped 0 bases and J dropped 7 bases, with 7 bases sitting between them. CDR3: CASSYSAEQPQHF. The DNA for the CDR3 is TGTGCCAGCAGTTACTCGGCGGAACAGCCCCAGCATTTT.

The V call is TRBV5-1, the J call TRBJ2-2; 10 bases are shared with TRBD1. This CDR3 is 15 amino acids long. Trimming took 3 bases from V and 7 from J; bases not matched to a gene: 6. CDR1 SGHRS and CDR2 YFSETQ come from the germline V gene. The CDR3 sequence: CASSSGTGDNGELFF. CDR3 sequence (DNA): TGCGCCAGCAGCTCCGGGACAGGGGACAACGGGGAGCTGTTTTTT.

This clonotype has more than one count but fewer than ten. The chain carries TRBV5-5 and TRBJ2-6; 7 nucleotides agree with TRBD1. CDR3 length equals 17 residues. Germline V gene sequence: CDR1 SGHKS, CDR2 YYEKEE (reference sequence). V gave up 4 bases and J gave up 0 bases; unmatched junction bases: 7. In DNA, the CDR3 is TGTGCCAGCAGCCCGACAGGGCCTTACTCTGGGGCCAACGTCCTGACTTTC. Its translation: CASSPTGPYSGANVLTF.

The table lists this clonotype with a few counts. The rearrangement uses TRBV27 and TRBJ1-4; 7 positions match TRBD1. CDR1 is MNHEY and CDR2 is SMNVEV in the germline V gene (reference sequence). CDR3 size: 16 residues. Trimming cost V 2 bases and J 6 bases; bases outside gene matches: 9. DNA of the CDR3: TGTGCCAGCAGTTTAAGAGGGGGCAAGAGGGATGAAAAACTGTTTTTT. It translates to CASSLRGGKRDEKLFF.

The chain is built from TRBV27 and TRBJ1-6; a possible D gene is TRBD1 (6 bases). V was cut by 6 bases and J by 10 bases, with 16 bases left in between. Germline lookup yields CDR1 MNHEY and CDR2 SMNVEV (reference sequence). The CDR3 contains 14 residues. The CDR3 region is CASRNRVVFSPLHF. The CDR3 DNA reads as TGTGCCAGCAGAAACAGGGTAGTGTTCTCACCCCTCCACTTT.

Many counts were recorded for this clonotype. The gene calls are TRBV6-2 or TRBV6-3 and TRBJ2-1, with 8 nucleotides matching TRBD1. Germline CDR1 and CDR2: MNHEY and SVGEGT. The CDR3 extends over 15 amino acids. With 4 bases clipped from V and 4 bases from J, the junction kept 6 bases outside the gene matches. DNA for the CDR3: TGTGCCAGCAGTTCCTGGACAGGGTCATACAATGAGCAGTTCTTC. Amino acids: CASSSWTGSYNEQFF.

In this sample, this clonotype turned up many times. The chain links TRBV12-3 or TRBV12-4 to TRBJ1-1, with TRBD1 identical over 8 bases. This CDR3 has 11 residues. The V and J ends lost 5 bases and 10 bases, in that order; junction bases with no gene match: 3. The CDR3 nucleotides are TGTGCCAGCAGTAGGACAGGGACAGCTTTCTTT. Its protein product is CASSRTGTAFF.

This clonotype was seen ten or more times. The CDR3 reads CASSRDPKEGYTF. For the CDR3, the DNA is TGTGCCAGCAGCCGAGACCCGAAAGAGGGCTACACCTTC. The J gene is TRBJ1-2, the V gene TRBV7-2; D remains unclear. The germline CDR1 and CDR2 sequences are SGHTA and FQGNSA. The length of the CDR3 is 13 residues. V lost 5 bases and J 8 bases, leaving 15 bases between the germline ends.

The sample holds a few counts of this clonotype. The CDR3 region is CASSLRQGGEYEQYF. For the CDR3, the DNA is TGTGCCAGCAGCTTACGACAGGGTGGGGAGTACGAGCAGTACTTC. The chain recombines TRBV13 with TRBJ2-7, with 7 bases fitting TRBD1. The V and J ends lost 2 bases and 4 bases, in that order; junction bases with no gene match: 8. Looked up from germline, CDR1 is PRHDT and CDR2 is FYEKMQ (reference sequence). The CDR3 length is 15 residues. The full variable domain, with the rest looked up from reference TRBV13 and TRBJ2-7, is AAGVIQSPRHLIKEKRETATLKCYPIPRHDTVYWYQQGPGQDPQFLISFYEKMQSDKGSIPDRFSAQQFSDYHSELNMSSLELGDSALYFCASSLRQGGEYEQYFGPGTRLTVT.

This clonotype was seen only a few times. The CDR3 is CASSRKVQGVSGNTIYF. The CDR3 bases are TGTGCCAGCAGTCGGAAAGTACAGGGGGTCTCTGGAAACACCATATATTTT. This chain uses TRBV12-3 or TRBV12-4 with TRBJ1-3, with TRBD1 identical over 8 bases. Unmatched junction bases numbered 9, after V lost 5 bases and J lost 0 bases. The CDR3 loop spans 17 amino acids.

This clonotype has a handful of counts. The CDR3 loop is CASSVGNSGNTIYF. The CDR3 DNA sequence: TGTGCCAGCAGCGTAGGGAACTCTGGAAACACCATATATTTT. The rearrangement links TRBV9 to TRBJ1-3; D is undetermined. Per the germline V gene, CDR1 is SGDLS and CDR2 is YYNGEE. The CDR3 sequence is 14 residues long. Trimming cost V 0 bases and J 0 bases, with 4 bases left between them.

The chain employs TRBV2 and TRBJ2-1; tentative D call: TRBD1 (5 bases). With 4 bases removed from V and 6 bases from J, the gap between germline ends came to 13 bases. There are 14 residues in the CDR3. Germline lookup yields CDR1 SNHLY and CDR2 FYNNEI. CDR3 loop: CASSGAGIINEQFF. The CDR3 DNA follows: TGTGCCAGCAGTGGGGCAGGGATAATCAATGAGCAGTTCTTC. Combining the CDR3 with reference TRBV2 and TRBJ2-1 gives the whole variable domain EPEVTQTPSHQVTQMGQEVILRCVPISNHLYFYWYRQILGQKVEFLVSFYNNEISEKSEIFDDQFSVERPDGSNFTLKIRSTKLEDSAMYFCASSGAGIINEQFFGPGTRLTVL.

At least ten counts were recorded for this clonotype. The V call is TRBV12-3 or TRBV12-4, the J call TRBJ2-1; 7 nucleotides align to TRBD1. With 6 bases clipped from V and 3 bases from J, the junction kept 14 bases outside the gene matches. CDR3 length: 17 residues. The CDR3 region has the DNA TGTGCCAGCAGCCCTCAGGCACAGGGGACCTACTACAATGAGCAGTTCTTC. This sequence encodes CASSPQAQGTYYNEQFF.

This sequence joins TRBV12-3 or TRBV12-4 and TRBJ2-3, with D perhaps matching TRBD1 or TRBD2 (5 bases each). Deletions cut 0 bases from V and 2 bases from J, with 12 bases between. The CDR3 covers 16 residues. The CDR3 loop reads CASSLAAGGTTDTQYF. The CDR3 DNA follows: TGTGCCAGCAGTTTAGCGGCAGGTGGGACCACAGATACGCAGTATTTT.

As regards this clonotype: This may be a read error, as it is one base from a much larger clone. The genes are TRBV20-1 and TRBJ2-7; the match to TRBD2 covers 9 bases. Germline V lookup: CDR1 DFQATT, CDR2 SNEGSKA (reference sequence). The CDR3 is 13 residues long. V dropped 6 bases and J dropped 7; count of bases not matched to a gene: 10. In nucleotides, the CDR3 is TGCAGTGCCACCGGGACTAGCAGGGGTGAGCAGTACTTC. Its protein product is CSATGTSRGEQYF.